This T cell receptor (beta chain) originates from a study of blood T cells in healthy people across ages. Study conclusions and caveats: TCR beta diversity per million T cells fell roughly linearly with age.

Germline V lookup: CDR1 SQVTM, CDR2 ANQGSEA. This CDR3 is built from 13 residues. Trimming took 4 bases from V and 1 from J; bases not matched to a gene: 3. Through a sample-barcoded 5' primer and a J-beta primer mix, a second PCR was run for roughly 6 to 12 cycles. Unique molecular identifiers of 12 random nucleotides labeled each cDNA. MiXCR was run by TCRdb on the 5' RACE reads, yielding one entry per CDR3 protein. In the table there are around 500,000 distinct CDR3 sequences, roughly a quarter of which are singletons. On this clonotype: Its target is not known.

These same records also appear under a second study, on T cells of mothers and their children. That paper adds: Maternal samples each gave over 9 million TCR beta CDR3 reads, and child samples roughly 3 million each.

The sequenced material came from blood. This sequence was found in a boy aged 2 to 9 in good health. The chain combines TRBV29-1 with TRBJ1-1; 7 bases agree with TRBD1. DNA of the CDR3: TGCAGCGTTGTCAGACAGGGGAACACTGAAGCTTTCTTT. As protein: CSVVRQGNTEAFF.